The entry below gives a single T cell receptor beta chain sequence along with its context. The antigen is undetermined. Within the sample, other DNA sequences also encode this same CDR3. The data originate from a study of Ad26.COV2.S vaccination and SARS-CoV-2 variants. After removal of 2 bases from V and 4 bases from J, the junction contained 7 bases not matched to a gene. Germline V gene data show CDR1 as MNHEY and CDR2 as SVGAGI. This CDR3 is 15 amino acids long. Assay used: immunoSEQ multiplex PCR; TCRdb lists only in-frame clones, some missing. The table has roughly 100,000 clones, roughly 75% seen once. Overall study results and limits: Participants in the vaccine arm had higher spike-specific TCR breadth; placebo recipients had lower. It is possible that the TCR breadth and depth analyses underestimated the total T cell responses. Spike-specific responses of CD8+ and CD4+ T cells were reported to display substantial breadth after vaccination.

The sequence came from a human donor who had recovered from COVID-19. The chain is built from TRBV6-5 and TRBJ1-2; 7 nucleotides align to TRBD1. The specimen was peripheral blood, collected after recovery from COVID-19. This chain's CDR3 is CASSYLDRAGYGYTF. The CDR3 coding sequence is TGTGCCAGCAGTTACCTTGACAGGGCGGGCTATGGCTACACCTTC.